This T cell receptor beta chain is drawn from a study of human T cells and chemical hapten exposure. Time point given: pre-sensitization, week 0. Specified treatment: therapeutic diphenylcyclopropenone sensitization with weekly scalp DPC. TCRdb re-called the RACE reads with MiXCR, one entry per CDR3 protein. The table has under 95,000 distinct CDR3 sequences, about 9% seen once. There are many counts of this clonotype. The length of the CDR3 is 13 residues. Germline CDR1 SGHNT, CDR2 YYREEE (reference sequence). V dropped 5 bases and J dropped 4 bases, with 12 bases sitting between them. V gene TRBV5-4 combines with J gene TRBJ1-2, with D possibly matching TRBD1 (6 bases). This material consisted of whole blood, taken in connection with sensitization to the hapten diphenylcyclopropenone (DPC). This receptor was taken from a man between 35 and 55 years old with alopecia areata. Some clones in this sample may be carry-over from other donors' samples. In DNA form, the CDR3 reads TGTGCCAGCAGTTTCGGACAGACCTATGGCTACACCTTC. Its protein is CASSFGQTYGYTF.